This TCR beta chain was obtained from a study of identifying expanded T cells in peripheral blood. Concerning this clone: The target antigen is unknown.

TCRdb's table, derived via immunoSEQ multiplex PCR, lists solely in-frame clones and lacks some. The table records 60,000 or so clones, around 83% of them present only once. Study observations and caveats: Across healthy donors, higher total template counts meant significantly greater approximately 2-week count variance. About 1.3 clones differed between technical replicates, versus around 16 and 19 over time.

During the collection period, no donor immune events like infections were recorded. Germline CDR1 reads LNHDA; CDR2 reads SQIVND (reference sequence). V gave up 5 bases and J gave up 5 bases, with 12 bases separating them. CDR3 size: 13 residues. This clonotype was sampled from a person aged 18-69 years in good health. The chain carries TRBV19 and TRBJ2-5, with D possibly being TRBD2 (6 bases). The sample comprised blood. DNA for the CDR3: TGTGCCAGTAGTGCAACTCGGGGGGAGACCCAGTACTTC. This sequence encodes CASSATRGETQYF.